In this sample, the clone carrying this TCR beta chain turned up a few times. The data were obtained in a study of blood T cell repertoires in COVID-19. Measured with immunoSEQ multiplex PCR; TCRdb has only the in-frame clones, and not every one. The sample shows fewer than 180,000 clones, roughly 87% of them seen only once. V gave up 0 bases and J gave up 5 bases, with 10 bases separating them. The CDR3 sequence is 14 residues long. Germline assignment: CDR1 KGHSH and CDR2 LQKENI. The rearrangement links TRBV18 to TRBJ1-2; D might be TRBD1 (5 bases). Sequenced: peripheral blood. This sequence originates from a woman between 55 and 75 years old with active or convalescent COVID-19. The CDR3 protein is CASSPPLQVYGYTF. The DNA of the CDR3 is TGTGCCAGCTCACCACCTTTACAGGTTTATGGCTACACCTTC.